The clone carrying this TCR beta chain was counted a few times. These data are taken from a study of cytomegalovirus exposure and HLA in healthy donors. This CDR3 comprises 16 residues. Germline V lookup: CDR1 SNHLY, CDR2 FYNNEI. Losses at the gene ends were 8 bases for V and 1 base for J; bases not matched to a gene: 9. The PCR ran on 60 Vbeta and 13 Jbeta primers. Some clones are missing from TCRdb's copy, which holds only in-frame ones; the method was immunoSEQ multiplex PCR. The sample lists over 150,000 clones; 75% to 85% were seen once. The TCR was taken from a woman aged 40 to 49 in good health and CMV-seropositive. The specimen sequenced was PBMCs. The V and J genes are TRBV2 and TRBJ2-4, with 9 nucleotides matching TRBD2. The CDR3 region is CASLAGGPWAKNIQYF. In DNA, the CDR3 is TGTGCCAGCCTCGCGGGAGGGCCTTGGGCCAAAAACATTCAGTACTTC.